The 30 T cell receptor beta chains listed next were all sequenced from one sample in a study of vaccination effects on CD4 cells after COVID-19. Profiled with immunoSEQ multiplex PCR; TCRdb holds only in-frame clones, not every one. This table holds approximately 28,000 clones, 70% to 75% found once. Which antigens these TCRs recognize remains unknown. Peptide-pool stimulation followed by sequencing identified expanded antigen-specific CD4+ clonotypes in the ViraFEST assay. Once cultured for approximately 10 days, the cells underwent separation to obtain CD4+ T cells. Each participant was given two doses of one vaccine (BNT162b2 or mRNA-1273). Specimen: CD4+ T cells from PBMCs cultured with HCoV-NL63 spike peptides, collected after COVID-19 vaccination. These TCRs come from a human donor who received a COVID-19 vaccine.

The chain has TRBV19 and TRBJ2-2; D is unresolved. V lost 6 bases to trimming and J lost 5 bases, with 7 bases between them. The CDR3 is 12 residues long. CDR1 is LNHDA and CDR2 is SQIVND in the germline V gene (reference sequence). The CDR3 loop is CASRPTTGELFF. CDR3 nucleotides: TGTGCCAGTAGACCTACAACCGGGGAGCTGTTTTTT.

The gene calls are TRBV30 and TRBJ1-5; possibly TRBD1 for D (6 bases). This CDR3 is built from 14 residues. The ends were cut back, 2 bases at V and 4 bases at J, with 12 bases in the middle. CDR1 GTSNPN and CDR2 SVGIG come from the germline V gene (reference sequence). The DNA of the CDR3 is TGTGCCTGGAGTCCGGGGGGCAATAATCAGCCCCAGCATTTT. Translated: CAWSPGGNNQPQHF.

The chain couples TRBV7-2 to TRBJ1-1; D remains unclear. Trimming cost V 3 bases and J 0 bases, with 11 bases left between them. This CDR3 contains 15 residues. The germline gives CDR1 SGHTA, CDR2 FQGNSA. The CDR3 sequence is CASSLGNPVNTEAFF. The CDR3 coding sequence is TGTGCCAGCAGCTTGGGGAATCCGGTGAACACTGAAGCTTTCTTT. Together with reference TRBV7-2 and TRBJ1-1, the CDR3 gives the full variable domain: GAGVSQSPSNKVTEKGKDVELRCDPISGHTALYWYRQSLGQGLEFLIYFQGNSAPDKSGLPSDRFSAERTGGSVSTLTIQRTQQEDSAVYLCASSLGNPVNTEAFFGQGTRLTVV.

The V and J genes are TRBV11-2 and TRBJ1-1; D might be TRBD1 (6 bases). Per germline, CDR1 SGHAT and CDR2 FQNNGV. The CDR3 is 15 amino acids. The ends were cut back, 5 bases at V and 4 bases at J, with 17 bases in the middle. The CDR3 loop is CASSPQWGGFTEAFF. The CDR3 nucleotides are TGTGCCAGCAGCCCCCAATGGGGGGGCTTCACTGAAGCTTTCTTT.

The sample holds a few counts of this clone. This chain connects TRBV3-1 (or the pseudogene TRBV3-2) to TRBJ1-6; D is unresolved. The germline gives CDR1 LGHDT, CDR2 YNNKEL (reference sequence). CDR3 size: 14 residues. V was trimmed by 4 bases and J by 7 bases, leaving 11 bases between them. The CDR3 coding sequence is TGTGCCAGCAGCCGTCAAGATAGGAATTCACCCCTCCACTTT. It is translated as CASSRQDRNSPLHF.

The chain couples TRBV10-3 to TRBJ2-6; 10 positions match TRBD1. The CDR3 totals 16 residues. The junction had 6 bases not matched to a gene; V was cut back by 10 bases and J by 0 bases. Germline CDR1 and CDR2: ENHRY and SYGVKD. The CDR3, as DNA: TGTGCCACCGGACAGGGGGGGGGCTCTGGGGCCAACGTCCTGACTTTC. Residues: CATGQGGGSGANVLTF.

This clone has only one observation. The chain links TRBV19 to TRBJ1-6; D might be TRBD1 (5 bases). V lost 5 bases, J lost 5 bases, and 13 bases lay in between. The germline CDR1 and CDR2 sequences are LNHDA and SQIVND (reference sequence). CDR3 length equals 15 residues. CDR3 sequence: CASSVNWGHNSPLHF. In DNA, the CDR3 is TGTGCCAGTAGTGTTAATTGGGGACATAATTCACCCCTCCACTTT. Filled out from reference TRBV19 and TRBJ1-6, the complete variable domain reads DGGITQSPKYLFRKEGQNVTLSCEQNLNHDAMYWYRQDPGQGLRLIYYSQIVNDFQKGDIAEGYSVSREKKESFPLTVTSAQKNPTAFYLCASSVNWGHNSPLHFGNGTRLTVT.

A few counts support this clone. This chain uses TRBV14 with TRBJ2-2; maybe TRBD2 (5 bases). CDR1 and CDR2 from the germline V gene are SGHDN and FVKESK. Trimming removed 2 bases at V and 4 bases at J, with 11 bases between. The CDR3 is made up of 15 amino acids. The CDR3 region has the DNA TGTGCCAGCAGCCAACCTGGACTGATCACCGGGGAGCTGTTTTTT. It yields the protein CASSQPGLITGELFF.

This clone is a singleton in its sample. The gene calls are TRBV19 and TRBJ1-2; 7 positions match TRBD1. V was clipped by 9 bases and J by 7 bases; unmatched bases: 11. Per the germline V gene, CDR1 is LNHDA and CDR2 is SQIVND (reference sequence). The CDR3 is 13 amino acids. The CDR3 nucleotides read TGTGCCAGCTGCCGGGACAGTACATTTGGCTACACCTTC. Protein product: CASCRDSTFGYTF.

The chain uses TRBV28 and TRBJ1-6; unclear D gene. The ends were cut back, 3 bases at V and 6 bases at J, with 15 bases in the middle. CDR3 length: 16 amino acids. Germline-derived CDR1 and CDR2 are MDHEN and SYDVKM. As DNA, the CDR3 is TGTGCCAGCAGTTTCTTCCGTTTGGCTATTAATTCACCCCTCCACTTT. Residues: CASSFFRLAINSPLHF.

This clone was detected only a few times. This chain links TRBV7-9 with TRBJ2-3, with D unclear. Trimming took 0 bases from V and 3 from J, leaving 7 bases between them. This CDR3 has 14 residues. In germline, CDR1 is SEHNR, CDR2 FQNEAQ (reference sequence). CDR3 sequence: CASSLAVSTDTQYF. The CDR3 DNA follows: TGTGCCAGCAGCTTAGCGGTCTCTACAGATACGCAGTATTTT.

CDR3 residues: CASSPRHRGGDTQYF. The CDR3 DNA sequence: TGTGCCAGCAGTCCGAGACACCGTGGGGGAGATACGCAGTATTTT. V and J are TRBV6-5 and TRBJ2-3; tentatively, D is TRBD1 or TRBD2 (5 bases each). Per germline, CDR1 MNHEY and CDR2 SVGAGI. Deletions cut 5 bases from V and 5 bases from J, with 17 bases between. This CDR3 has 15 amino acids.

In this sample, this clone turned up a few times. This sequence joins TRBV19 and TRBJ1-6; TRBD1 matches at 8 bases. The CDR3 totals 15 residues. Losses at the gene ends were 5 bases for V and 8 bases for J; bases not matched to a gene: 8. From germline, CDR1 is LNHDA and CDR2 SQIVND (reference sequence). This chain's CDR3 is CASSARTGQHSPLHF. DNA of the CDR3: TGTGCCAGTAGTGCCCGGACAGGGCAACATTCACCCCTCCACTTT. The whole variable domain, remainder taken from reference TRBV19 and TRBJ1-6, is DGGITQSPKYLFRKEGQNVTLSCEQNLNHDAMYWYRQDPGQGLRLIYYSQIVNDFQKGDIAEGYSVSREKKESFPLTVTSAQKNPTAFYLCASSARTGQHSPLHFGNGTRLTVT.

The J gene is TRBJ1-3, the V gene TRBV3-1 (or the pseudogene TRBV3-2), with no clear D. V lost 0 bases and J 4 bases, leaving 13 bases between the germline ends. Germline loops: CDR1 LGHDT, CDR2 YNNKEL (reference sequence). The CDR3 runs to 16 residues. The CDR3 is CASSQDSGSGGNTIYF. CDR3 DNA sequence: TGTGCCAGCAGCCAAGACAGTGGCTCGGGGGGAAACACCATATATTTT.

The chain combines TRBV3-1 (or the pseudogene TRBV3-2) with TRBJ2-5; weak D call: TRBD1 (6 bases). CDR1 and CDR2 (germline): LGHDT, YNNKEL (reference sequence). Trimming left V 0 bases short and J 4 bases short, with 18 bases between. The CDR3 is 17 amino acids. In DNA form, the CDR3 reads TGTGCCAGCAGCCAAGAACCCCCCGCACAGGGCCGAGAGACCCAGTACTTC. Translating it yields CASSQEPPAQGRETQYF.

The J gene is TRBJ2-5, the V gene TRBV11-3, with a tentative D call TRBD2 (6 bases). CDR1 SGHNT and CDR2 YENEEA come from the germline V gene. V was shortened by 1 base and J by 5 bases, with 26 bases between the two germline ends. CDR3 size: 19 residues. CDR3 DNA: TGTGCCAGCAGCTTAGGGTATTTTGACAAGACGGAAGGAGGGGAGACCCAGTACTTC. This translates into CASSLGYFDKTEGGETQYF.

Here the CDR3 reads CASRPKRSDEQFF. CDR3 in DNA: TGTGCCAGTAGGCCAAAGCGGAGCGATGAGCAGTTCTTC. The gene calls are TRBV19 and TRBJ2-1; D possibly corresponds to TRBD2 (5 bases). V lost 6 bases and J lost 8, with 14 bases in between. Germline V gives CDR1 LNHDA, CDR2 SQIVND (reference sequence). The CDR3 loop spans 13 amino acids.

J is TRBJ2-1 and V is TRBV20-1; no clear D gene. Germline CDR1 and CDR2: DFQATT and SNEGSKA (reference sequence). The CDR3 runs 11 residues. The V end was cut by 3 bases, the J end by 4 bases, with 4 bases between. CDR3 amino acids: CSARGYNEQFF. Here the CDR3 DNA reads TGCAGTGCTAGGGGATACAATGAGCAGTTCTTC.

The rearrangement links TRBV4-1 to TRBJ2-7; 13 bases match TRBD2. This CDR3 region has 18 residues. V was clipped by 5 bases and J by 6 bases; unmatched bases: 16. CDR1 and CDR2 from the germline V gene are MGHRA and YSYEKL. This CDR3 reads CASSSTGLAGAPRAEQYF. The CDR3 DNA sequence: TGCGCCAGCAGCTCTACCGGACTAGCGGGAGCGCCTAGGGCCGAGCAGTACTTC.

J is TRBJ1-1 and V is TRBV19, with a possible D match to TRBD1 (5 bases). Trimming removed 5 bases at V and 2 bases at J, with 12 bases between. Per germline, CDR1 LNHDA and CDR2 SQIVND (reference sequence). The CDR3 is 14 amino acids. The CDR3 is CASSQRQTNTEAFF. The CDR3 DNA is TGTGCCAGTAGTCAGAGACAGACCAACACTGAAGCTTTCTTT.

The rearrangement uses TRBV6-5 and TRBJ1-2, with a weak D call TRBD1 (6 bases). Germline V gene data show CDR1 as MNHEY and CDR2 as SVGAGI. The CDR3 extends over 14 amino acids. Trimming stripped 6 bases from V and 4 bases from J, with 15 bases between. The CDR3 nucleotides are TGTGCCAGCAGACAGGGAGGGAGGACCTATGGCTACACCTTC. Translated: CASRQGGRTYGYTF.

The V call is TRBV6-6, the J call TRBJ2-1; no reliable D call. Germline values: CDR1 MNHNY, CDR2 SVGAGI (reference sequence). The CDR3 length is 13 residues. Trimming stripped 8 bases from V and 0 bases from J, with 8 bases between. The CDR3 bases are TGTGCCAGCGGTAAGGGCTCCTACAATGAGCAGTTCTTC. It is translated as CASGKGSYNEQFF.

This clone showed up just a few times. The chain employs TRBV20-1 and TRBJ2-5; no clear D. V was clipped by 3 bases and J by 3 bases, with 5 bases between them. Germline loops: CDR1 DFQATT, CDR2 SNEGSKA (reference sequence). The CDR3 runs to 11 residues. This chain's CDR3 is CSASTKETQYF. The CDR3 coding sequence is TGCAGTGCTAGCACTAAAGAGACCCAGTACTTC.

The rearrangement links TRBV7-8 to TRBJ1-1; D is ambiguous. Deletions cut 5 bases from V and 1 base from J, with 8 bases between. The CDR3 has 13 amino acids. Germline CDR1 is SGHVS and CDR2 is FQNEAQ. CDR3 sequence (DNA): TGTGCCAGCAGCCAGTATCAGAACACTGAAGCTTTCTTT. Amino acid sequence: CASSQYQNTEAFF. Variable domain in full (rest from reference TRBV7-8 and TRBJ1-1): GAGVSQSPRYKVAKRGQDVALRCDPISGHVSLFWYQQALGQGPEFLTYFQNEAQLDKSGLPSDRFFAERPEGSVSTLKIQRTQQEDSAVYLCASSQYQNTEAFFGQGTRLTVV.

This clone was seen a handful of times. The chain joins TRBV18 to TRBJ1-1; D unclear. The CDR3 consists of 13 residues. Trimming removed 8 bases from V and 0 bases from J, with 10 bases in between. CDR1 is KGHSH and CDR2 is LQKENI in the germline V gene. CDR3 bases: TGTGCCAGCCAAAGGAGCATGAACACTGAAGCTTTCTTT. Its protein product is CASQRSMNTEAFF.

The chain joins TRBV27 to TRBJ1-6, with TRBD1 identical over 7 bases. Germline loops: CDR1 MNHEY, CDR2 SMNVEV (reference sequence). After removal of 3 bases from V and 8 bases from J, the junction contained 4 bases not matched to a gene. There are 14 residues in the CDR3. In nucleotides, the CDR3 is TGTGCCAGCAGTTTGGGACAGCAGTATTCACCCCTCCACTTT. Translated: CASSLGQQYSPLHF.

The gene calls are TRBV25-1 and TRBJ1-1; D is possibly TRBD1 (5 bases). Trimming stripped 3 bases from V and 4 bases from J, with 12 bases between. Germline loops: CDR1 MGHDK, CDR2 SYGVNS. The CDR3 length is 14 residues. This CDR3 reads CASSDEGQGTEAFF. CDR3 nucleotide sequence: TGTGCCAGCAGTGACGAGGGGCAGGGCACTGAAGCTTTCTTT.

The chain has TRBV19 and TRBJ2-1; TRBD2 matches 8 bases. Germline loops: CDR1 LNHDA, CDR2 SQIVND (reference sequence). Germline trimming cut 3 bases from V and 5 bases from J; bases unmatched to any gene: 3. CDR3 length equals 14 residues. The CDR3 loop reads CASSIRTSNNEQFF. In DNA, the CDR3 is TGTGCCAGTAGTATTAGGACTAGCAACAATGAGCAGTTCTTC.

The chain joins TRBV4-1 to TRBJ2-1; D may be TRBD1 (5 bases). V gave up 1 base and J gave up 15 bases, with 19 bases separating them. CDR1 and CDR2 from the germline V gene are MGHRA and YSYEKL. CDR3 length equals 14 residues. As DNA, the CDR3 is TGCGCCAGCAGCCAAGTTTTAGGGGTACGACCATGGTTCTTC. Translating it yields CASSQVLGVRPWFF.

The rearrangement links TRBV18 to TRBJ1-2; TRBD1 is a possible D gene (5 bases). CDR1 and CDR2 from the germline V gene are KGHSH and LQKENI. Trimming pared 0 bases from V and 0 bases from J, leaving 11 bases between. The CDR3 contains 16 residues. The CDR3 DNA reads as TGTGCCAGCTCACCACCGTACAGGCGATCTAACTATGGCTACACCTTC. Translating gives CASSPPYRRSNYGYTF. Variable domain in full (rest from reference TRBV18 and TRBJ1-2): NAGVMQNPRHLVRRRGQEARLRCSPMKGHSHVYWYRQLPEEGLKFMVYLQKENIIDESGMPKERFSAEFPKEGPSILRIQQVVRGDSAAYFCASSPPYRRSNYGYTFGSGTRLTVV.